This TCR beta chain originates from a study of breast tumors, draining lymph nodes, adjacent tissues. Findings of the study overall: Tumors had less TCR diversity than lymph nodes, more than nontumor tissue. Data only fit, rather than demonstrated, lymph node origin of most tumor T cells.

Many counts were recorded for this clonotype. Its antigen remains unidentified. TCRdb reanalysed the multiplex PCR reads using MiXCR and keeps one entry per CDR3 protein. In the table there are approximately 170,000 distinct CDR3 sequences, approximately 30% of which are singletons. Breast cancer patients provided tissue from their axillary draining lymph nodes. CDR1 and CDR2 from the germline V gene are SQVTM and ANQGSEA. The CDR3 is 12 amino acids. V was cut by 5 bases and J by 4 bases, with 12 bases left in between. This chain connects TRBV29-1 to TRBJ2-7; D is unclear. Input material: axillary lymph node tissue. The TCR sequence derives from a female donor with breast cancer. Some clones in this sample may be carry-over from other donors' samples. CDR3: CSVRSVGYEQYF. The CDR3 DNA reads TGCAGCGTTAGAAGCGTTGGGTACGAGCAGTACTTC.